This TCR beta chain emerged from a study of beta chain features in type 1 diabetes. The study reverse transcribed the entire isolated RNA, so it sequenced expressed TCRB transcripts. TCRdb keeps only in-frame clones here, not all; method: immunoSEQ multiplex PCR. The sample carries around 190,000 clones, roughly an eighth recorded once. General study results and limits: A cDNA-based sequencing approach could over-represent cells with high TCR expression. Within each of all four CD4+ subsets, Type 1 diabetes patients had TCRB CDR3s that were moderately but significantly shorter. The naive, central memory and Treg TCRB repertoires looked more alike in patients than they did in healthy donors.

Trimming took 4 bases from V and 0 from J; bases not matched to a gene: 6. Germline CDR1 is SGHRS and CDR2 is YFSETQ. CDR3 length equals 16 residues. This clone was detected only a few times. Antigen: not known. V usage is TRBV5-1 and J usage is TRBJ2-1; 8 nucleotides align to TRBD1. Sequences were obtained from central memory CD4+ T cells from blood. The receptor comes from a young woman in good health. The CDR3 DNA follows: TGCGCCAGCAGCCGCGGACAGGGCAGCTCCTACAATGAGCAGTTCTTC. Its translation is CASSRGQGSSYNEQFF. The variable domain in full, with the rest retrieved from reference TRBV5-1 and TRBJ2-1, is KAGVTQTPRYLIKTRGQQVTLSCSPISGHRSVSWYQQTPGQGLQFLFEYFSETQRNKGNFPGRFSGRQFSNSRSEMNVSTLELGDSALYLCASSRGQGSSYNEQFFGPGTRLTVL.